Listed below are T cell receptor beta chains from one sample, sequenced in a study of T-cell reconstitution after alpha-beta-depleted transplantation in children. TCRdb redid the calling of the PCR reads with MiXCR, one entry per CDR3 protein. Altogether around 580,000 distinct CDR3 sequences are present, 25% to 30% being singletons, with the ten largest covering around a third. The sample here was PBMCs, taken before TCRalphabeta/CD19-depleted stem cell transplant. The source of these receptors is a boy under two years old with Wiskott-Aldrich syndrome, due to receive a stem cell transplant. CDR3s include the opening cysteine and the closing phenylalanine or tryptophan. A D gene is named only where the DNA matches it firmly. Clone size appears in some rows only: once, few, many, or a class for an expanded clone.

size	D	V	J	DNA	CDR3
.	.	TRBV7-2	TRBJ2-2	TGTGCCAGCAGCTCTCCTACAGGGTCGTCGACCGGGGAGCTGTTTTTT	CASSSPTGSSTGELFF
few	TRBD1	TRBV7-2	TRBJ1-2	TGTGCCAGCAGAGTAAGGACAGGGGGCGGTGGCTATGGCTACACCTTC	CASRVRTGGGGYGYTF
few	TRBD2	TRBV20-1	TRBJ2-1	TGCAGTGCCCTCGGTAGCGGGGCCAGCTCCTACAATGAGCAGTTCTTC	CSALGSGASSYNEQFF
.	.	TRBV2	TRBJ2-2	TGTGCCAGCAGGAGGCAGGGCCCCACCGGGGAGCTGTTTTTT	CASRRQGPTGELFF
.	.	TRBV5-1	TRBJ2-5	TGCGCCAGCAGCTTGTTGGGGGGACCCCGCCAAGAGACCCAGTACTTC	CASSLLGGPRQETQYF
few	.	TRBV5-1	TRBJ2-5	TGCGCCAGCAGCTCTGCGGGTCCCCAAGAGACCCAGTACTTC	CASSSAGPQETQYF
.	.	TRBV7-6	TRBJ2-2	TGTGCCAGCAGCTTAGTTTCCCCGGGCTACACCGGGGAGCTGTTTTTT	CASSLVSPGYTGELFF
.	.	TRBV20-1	TRBJ2-3	TGCAGTGCTAGAACCCCCAGGGGTGAGGGGACAGATACGCAGTATTTT	CSARTPRGEGTDTQYF
few	.	TRBV3-1	TRBJ1-5	TGTGCCAGCAGCCAAGGATCGGCGGTCCTCAATCAGCCCCAGCATTTT	CASSQGSAVLNQPQHF
many	.	TRBV10-3	TRBJ2-5	TGTGCCATCAGTGAGGGGCAGCAAGAGACCCAGTACTTC	CAISEGQQETQYF
few	.	TRBV14	TRBJ2-2	TGTGCCAGCAGCGTGAAGCAGAACACCGGGGAGCTGTTTTTT	CASSVKQNTGELFF
.	.	TRBV3-1	TRBJ2-7	TGTGCCAGCAGCCTACAGGGTAACTACGAGCAGTACTTC	CASSLQGNYEQYF
.	.	TRBV12-3/TRBV12-4	TRBJ1-2	TGTGCCAGCAGCCTCACCGGGGGCCCCTTCTATGGCTACACCTTC	CASSLTGGPFYGYTF
.	.	TRBV12-3/TRBV12-4	TRBJ2-5	TGTGCCAGCAGTTGGGAAAGGGCAGAGACCCAGTACTTC	CASSWERAETQYF
few	.	TRBV12-3/TRBV12-4	TRBJ2-2	TGTGCCAGCAGTGGTCACCCCACCGGGGAGCTGTTTTTT	CASSGHPTGELFF
.	TRBD1	TRBV24-1	TRBJ2-3	TGTGCCACCAGAGGGGACAGAGTTACAGATACGCAGTATTTT	CATRGDRVTDTQYF
.	.	TRBV7-3	TRBJ2-2	TGTGCCAGCACCCTCGGGCGCGGGGAGCTGTTTTTT	CASTLGRGELFF
.	TRBD2	TRBV20-1	TRBJ2-5	TGCAGTGCTGAGATTAGCGGGAGTGGGGAGACCCAGTACTTC	CSAEISGSGETQYF
.	TRBD1	TRBV28	TRBJ1-2	TGTGCCAGCAGTTTACCCGGGACAGGGCCAGATGGCTACACCTTC	CASSLPGTGPDGYTF
few	.	TRBV10-3	TRBJ1-1	TGTGCCATCAGGGGGGCAGGGAACACTGAAGCTTTCTTT	CAIRGAGNTEAFF
.	TRBD1	TRBV5-1	TRBJ2-3	TGCGCCTCCTCGAACGGACAGGGAGCAGATACGCAGTATTTT	CASSNGQGADTQYF
few	.	TRBV11-2	TRBJ1-1	TGTGCCAGCAGCAAGAAGGTCGGGGGAAACACTGAAGCTTTCTTT	CASSKKVGGNTEAFF
.	TRBD2	TRBV20-1	TRBJ2-7	TGCAGTGCTAGAGATGGCCTAGCGGGTAGAGGGGAGCAGTACTTC	CSARDGLAGRGEQYF
few	.	TRBV19	TRBJ1-5	TGTGCCAGTAGTATGGCAGGTACCAATCAGCCCCAGCATTTT	CASSMAGTNQPQHF
few	.	TRBV28	TRBJ2-2	TGTGCCAGCAGTTCCCCTTTAGGGGGACTCACCGGGGAGCTGTTTTTT	CASSSPLGGLTGELFF
few	TRBD1	TRBV28	TRBJ1-2	TGTGCCAGCAGTTTAGGTCAGGGGGCGAACCACTATGGCTACACCTTC	CASSLGQGANHYGYTF
.	.	TRBV12-3/TRBV12-4	TRBJ2-2	TGTGCCAGCAGTCCTCGGAGATTAAACACCGGGGAGCTGTTTTTT	CASSPRRLNTGELFF
once	.	TRBV19	TRBJ1-4	TGTGCCAGTAGTATCTTAGTGGGCGTTGTTGAAAAACTGTTTTTT	CASSILVGVVEKLFF
few	TRBD1	TRBV2	TRBJ2-1	TGTGCCAGCGTACGGGACAGGTCGAACAATGAGCAGTTCTTC	CASVRDRSNNEQFF
.	.	TRBV15	TRBJ1-4	TGTGCCACCAGCAGAGCCGTCGAAAAACTGTTTTTT	CATSRAVEKLFF
few	.	TRBV4-1	TRBJ2-7	TGCGCCAGCAGCCAACGGGACACCGCCTACGAGCAGTACTTC	CASSQRDTAYEQYF
few	.	TRBV27	TRBJ2-7	TGTGCCAGCAGTTTTTGTGTGGCGGGCGTTTGCCCCTACGAGCAGTACTTC	CASSFCVAGVCPYEQYF
.	.	TRBV5-1	TRBJ2-5	TGCGCCAGCAGCTTTCAGGGGTACCAAGAGACCCAGTACTTC	CASSFQGYQETQYF
.	TRBD1	TRBV6-1	TRBJ2-6	TGTGCCAGCAGTCAACGACAGGGAACCCCCGTCCTGACTTTC	CASSQRQGTPVLTF
.	.	TRBV13	TRBJ1-1	TGTGCCAGCAGCTTAGGTAGGGTTCGTCTGCTGATGAACACTGAATCTTTCTTT	CASSLGRVRLLMNTESFF
.	TRBD2	TRBV20-1	TRBJ2-5	TGCAGTGCTGGAAAGACTAGCGGGAGTGGGGAGACCCAGTACTTC	CSAGKTSGSGETQYF
few	TRBD2	TRBV12-3/TRBV12-4	TRBJ2-3	TGTGCCAGCAGTCCAGGAGGACTAGCGGGCGATACGCAGTATTTT	CASSPGGLAGDTQYF
.	TRBD2	TRBV7-3	TRBJ2-1	TGTGCCAGCAGCCGGACTAGCGGGAGGAATGAGCAGTTCTTC	CASSRTSGRNEQFF